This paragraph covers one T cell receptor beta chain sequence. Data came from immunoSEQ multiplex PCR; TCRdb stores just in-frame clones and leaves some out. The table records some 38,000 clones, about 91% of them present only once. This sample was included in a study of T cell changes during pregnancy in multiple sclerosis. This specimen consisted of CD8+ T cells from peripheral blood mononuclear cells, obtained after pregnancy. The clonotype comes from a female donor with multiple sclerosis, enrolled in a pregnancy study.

The CDR3 protein is CASSLAGGAGDSYEQYF. CDR3 bases: TGCGCCAGCAGCTTGGCCGGGGGAGCGGGGGACTCCTACGAGCAGTACTTC. This chain links TRBV5-1 with TRBJ2-7; 8 nucleotides line up with TRBD2. V dropped 0 bases and J dropped 0; count of bases not matched to a gene: 8. The CDR3 is 17 amino acids. Germline V gene data show CDR1 as SGHRS and CDR2 as YFSETQ.